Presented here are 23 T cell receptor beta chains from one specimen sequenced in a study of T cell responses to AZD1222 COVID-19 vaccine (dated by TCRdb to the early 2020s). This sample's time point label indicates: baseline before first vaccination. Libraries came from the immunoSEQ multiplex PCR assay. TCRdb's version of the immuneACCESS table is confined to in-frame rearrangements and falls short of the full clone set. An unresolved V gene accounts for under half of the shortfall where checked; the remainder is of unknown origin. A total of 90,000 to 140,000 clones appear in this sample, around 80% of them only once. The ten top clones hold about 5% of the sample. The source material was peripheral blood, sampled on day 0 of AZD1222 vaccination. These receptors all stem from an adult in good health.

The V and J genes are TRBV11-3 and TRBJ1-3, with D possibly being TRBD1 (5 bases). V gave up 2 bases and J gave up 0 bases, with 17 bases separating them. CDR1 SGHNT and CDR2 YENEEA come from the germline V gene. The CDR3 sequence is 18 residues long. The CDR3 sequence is CASSLPASGRGSGNTIYF. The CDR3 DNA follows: TGTGCCAGCAGCTTACCAGCCTCTGGAAGGGGCTCTGGAAACACCATATATTTT.

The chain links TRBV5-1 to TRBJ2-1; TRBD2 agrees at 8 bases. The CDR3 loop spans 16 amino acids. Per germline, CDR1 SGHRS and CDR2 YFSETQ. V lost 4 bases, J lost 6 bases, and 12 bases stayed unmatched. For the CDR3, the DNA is TGCGCCAGCAGCGACACCCGACTAGCGTCAATCAATGAGCAGTTCTTC. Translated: CASSDTRLASINEQFF.

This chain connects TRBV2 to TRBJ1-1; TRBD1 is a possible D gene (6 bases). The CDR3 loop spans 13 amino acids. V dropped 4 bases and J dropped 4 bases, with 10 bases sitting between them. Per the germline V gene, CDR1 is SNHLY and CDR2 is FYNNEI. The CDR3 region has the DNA TGTGCCAGCAGTGCACAGGGTAGCACTGAAGCTTTCTTT. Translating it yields CASSAQGSTEAFF.

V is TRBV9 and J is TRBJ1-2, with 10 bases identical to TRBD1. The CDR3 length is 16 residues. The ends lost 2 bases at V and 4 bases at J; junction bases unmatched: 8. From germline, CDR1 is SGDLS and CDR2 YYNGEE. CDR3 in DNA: TGTGCCAGCAGCGTTTCCGGACAGGGGGGGGTCTATGGCTACACCTTC. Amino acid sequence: CASSVSGQGGVYGYTF.

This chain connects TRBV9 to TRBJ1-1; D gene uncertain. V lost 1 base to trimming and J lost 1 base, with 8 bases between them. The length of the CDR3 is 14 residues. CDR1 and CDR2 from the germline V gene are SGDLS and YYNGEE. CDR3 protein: CASSVLGSNTEAFF. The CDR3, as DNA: TGTGCCAGCAGCGTATTAGGGTCGAACACTGAAGCTTTCTTT. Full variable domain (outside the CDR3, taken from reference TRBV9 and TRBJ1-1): DSGVTQTPKHLITATGQRVTLRCSPRSGDLSVYWYQQSLDQGLQFLIQYYNGEERAKGNILERFSAQQFPDLHSELNLSSLELGDSALYFCASSVLGSNTEAFFGQGTRLTVV.

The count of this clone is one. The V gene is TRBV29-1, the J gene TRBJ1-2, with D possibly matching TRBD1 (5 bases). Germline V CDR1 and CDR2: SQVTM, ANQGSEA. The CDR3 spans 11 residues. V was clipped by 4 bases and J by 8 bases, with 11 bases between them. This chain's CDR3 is CSVAGVGGYTF. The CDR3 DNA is TGCAGCGTTGCGGGGGTTGGCGGCTACACCTTC. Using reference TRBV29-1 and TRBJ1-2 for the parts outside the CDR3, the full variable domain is SAVISQKPSRDICQRGTSLTIQCQVDSQVTMMFWYRQQPGQSLTLIATANQGSEATYESGFVIDKFPISRPNLTFSTLTVSNMSPEDSSIYLCSVAGVGGYTFGSGTRLTVV.

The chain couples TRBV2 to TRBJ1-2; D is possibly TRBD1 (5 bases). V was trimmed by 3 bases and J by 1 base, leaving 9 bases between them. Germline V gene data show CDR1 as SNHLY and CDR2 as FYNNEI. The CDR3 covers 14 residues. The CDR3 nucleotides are TGTGCCAGCAGTGAGGCAGGGATTAACTATGGCTACACCTTC. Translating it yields CASSEAGINYGYTF.

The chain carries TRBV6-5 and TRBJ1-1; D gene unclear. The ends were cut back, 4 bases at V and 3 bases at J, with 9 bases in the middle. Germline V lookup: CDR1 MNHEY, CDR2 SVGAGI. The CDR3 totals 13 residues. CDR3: CASSLFRDTEAFF. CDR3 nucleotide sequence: TGTGCCAGCAGTTTATTCCGGGACACTGAAGCTTTCTTT.

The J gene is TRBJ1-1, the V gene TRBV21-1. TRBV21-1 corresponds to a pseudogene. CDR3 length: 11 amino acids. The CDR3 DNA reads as TGTGCCAGCAGCATTAACACTGAAGCTTTCTTT. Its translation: CASSINTEAFF.

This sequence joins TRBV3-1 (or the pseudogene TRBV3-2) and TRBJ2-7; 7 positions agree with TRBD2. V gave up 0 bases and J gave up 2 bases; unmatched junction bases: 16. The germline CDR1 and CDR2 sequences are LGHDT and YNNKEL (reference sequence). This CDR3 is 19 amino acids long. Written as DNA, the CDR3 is TGTGCCAGCAGCCAAGAGGGAGGGCGGGGTTCGCTGACTCCCTACGAGCAGTACTTC. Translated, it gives CASSQEGGRGSLTPYEQYF.

CDR3 bases: TGTGCCAGCAGCTCCCTCCGAGGTTCCGGTACCTCTGGAAACACCATATATTTT. This sequence encodes CASSSLRGSGTSGNTIYF. The chain has TRBV11-2 and TRBJ1-3; no clear D. Trimming shortened V by 4 bases and J by 0 bases, and 19 bases separated the two germline ends. CDR1 SGHAT and CDR2 FQNNGV come from the germline V gene. The CDR3 runs 18 residues.

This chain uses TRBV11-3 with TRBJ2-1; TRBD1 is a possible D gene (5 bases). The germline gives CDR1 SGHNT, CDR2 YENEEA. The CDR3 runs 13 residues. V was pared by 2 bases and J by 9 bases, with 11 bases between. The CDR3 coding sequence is TGTGCCAGCAGCTTACAGGGTAGGGGTGAGCAGTTCTTC. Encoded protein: CASSLQGRGEQFF.

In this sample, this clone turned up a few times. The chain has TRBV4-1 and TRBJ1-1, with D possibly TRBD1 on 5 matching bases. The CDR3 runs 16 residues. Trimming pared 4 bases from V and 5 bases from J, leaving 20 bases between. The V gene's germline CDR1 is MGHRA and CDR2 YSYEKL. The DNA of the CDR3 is TGCGCCAGCAGCCTTTCATTAGGGGTTTTGGGGACTGAAGCTTTCTTT. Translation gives CASSLSLGVLGTEAFF.

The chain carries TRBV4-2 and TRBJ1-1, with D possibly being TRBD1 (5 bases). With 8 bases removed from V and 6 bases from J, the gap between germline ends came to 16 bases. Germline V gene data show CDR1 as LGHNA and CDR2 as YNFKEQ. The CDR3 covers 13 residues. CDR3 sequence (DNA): TGTGCCAGCCGCCGAGGGGAAAACTCTGAAGCTTTCTTT. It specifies CASRRGENSEAFF.

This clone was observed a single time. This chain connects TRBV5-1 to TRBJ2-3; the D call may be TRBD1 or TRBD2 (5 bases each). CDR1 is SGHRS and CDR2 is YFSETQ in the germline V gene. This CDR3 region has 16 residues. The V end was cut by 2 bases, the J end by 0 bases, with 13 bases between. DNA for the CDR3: TGCGCCAGCAGCTTTTCAGGGACCTCTAGCACAGATACGCAGTATTTT. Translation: CASSFSGTSSTDTQYF.

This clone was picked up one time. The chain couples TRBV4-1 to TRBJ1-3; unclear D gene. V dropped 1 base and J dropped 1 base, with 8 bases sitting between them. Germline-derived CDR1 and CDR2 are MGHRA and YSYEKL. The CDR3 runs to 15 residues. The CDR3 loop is CASSQVIGSGNTIYF. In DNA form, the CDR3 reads TGCGCCAGCAGCCAAGTAATCGGTTCTGGAAACACCATATATTTT.

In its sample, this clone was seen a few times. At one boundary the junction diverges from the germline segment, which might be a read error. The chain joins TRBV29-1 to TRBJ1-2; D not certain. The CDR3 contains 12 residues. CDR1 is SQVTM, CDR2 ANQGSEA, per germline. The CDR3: CSVVAFGYGYTF. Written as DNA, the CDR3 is TGCAGTGTTGTGGCATTTGGCTATGGCTACACCTTC.

CDR3 region: CASSLWTGRGDTEAFF. CDR3 bases: TGCGCCAGCAGCTTGTGGACAGGGCGAGGAGACACTGAAGCTTTCTTT. The rearrangement links TRBV5-1 to TRBJ1-1, with 8 bases fitting TRBD1. Per germline, CDR1 SGHRS and CDR2 YFSETQ. This CDR3 contains 16 residues. J gave up 3 bases and V 1 base, and 8 bases lay outside the gene matches.

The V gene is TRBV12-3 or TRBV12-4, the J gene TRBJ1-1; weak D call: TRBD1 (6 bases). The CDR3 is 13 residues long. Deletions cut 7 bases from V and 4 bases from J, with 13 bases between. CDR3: CASNLRGGTEAFF. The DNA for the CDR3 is TGTGCCAGCAACCTCAGGGGTGGCACTGAAGCTTTCTTT.

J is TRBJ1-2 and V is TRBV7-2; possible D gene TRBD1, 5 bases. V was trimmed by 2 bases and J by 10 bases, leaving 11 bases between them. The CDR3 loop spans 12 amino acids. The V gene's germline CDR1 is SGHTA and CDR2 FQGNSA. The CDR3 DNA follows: TGTGCCAGCAGCTTATTTGACAGATCCTACACCTTC. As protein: CASSLFDRSYTF. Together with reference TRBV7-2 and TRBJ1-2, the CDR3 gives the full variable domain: GAGVSQSPSNKVTEKGKDVELRCDPISGHTALYWYRQSLGQGLEFLIYFQGNSAPDKSGLPSDRFSAERTGGSVSTLTIQRTQQEDSAVYLCASSLFDRSYTFGSGTRLTVV.

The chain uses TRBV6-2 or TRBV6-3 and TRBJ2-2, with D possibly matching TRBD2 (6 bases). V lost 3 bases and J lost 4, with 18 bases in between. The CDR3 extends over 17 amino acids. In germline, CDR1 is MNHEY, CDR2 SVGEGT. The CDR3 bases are TGTGCCAGCAGTTATTACAACGGACTACCAGGCACCGGGGAGCTGTTTTTT. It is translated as CASSYYNGLPGTGELFF.

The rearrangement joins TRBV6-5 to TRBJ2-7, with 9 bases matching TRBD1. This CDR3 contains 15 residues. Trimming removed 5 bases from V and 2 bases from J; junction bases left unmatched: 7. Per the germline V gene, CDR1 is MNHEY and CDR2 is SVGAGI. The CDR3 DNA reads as TGTGCCAGCAGTAATTCCGGGACAGGGCCCTACGAGCAGTACTTC. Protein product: CASSNSGTGPYEQYF.

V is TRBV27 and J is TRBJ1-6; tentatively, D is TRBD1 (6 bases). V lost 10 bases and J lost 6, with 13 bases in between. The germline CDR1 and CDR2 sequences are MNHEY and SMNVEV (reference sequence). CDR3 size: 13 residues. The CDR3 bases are TGTGCCACCACGGGACAACCTAATTCACCCCTCCACTTT. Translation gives CATTGQPNSPLHF.